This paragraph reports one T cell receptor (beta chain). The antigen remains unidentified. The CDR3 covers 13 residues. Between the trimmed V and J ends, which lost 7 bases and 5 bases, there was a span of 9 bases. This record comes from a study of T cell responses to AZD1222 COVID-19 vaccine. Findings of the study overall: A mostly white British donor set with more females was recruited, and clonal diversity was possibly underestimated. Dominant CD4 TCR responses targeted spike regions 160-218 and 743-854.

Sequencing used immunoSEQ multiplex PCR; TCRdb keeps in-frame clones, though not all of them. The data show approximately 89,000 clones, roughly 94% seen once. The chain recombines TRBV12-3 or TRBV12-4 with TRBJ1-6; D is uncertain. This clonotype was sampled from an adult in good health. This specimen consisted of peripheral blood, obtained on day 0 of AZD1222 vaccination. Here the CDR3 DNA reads TGTGCCAGCACTATAGGGAATAATTCACCCCTCCACTTT. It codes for CASTIGNNSPLHF.